These 6 T cell receptor beta chains were all obtained from the same sample, sequenced in a study of blood T cell repertoires in COVID-19. Data came from immunoSEQ multiplex PCR; TCRdb stores just in-frame clones and leaves some out. Among fewer than 350,000 clones, roughly 90% were seen once, and the ten largest hold about 0.94%. The sequenced sample consisted of PBMCs or T cells enriched from blood (not recorded which). The receptors derive from a woman aged 25 to 39 who had been exposed to COVID-19.

This rearrangement joins TRBV5-5 to TRBJ2-5, with TRBD2 as a possible D gene (8 bases). The germline gives CDR1 SGHKS, CDR2 YYEKEE (reference sequence). V was cut by 0 bases and J by 5 bases, with 14 bases left in between. This CDR3 contains 15 residues. Here the CDR3 reads CASSLAGGGGETQYF. As DNA, the CDR3 is TGTGCCAGCAGCTTGGCGGGAGGGGGCGGGGAGACCCAGTACTTC.

J is TRBJ2-4 and V is TRBV5-1; 10 bases map to TRBD1. Germline-derived CDR1 and CDR2 are SGHRS and YFSETQ. The V segment lost 1 base and the J segment 8 bases; nucleotides outside the gene matches: 6. CDR3 length: 15 amino acids. DNA of the CDR3: TGCGCCAGCAGCTTGTTCGGTGGGACAGGGGACATTCAGTACTTC. Protein product: CASSLFGGTGDIQYF. The entire variable domain, with the rest obtained from reference TRBV5-1 and TRBJ2-4, is as follows: KAGVTQTPRYLIKTRGQQVTLSCSPISGHRSVSWYQQTPGQGLQFLFEYFSETQRNKGNFPGRFSGRQFSNSRSEMNVSTLELGDSALYLCASSLFGGTGDIQYFGAGTRLSVL.

The chain couples TRBV18 to TRBJ1-1; 9 positions agree with TRBD1. Germline CDR1 is KGHSH and CDR2 is LQKENI. V lost 6 bases to trimming and J lost 6 bases; unmatched junction nucleotides: 5. The CDR3 contains 13 residues. Written as DNA, the CDR3 is TGTGCCAGCTCGGAGGGGACAGGGCCTGAAGCTTTCTTT. It translates to CASSEGTGPEAFF. The whole variable domain, remainder taken from reference TRBV18 and TRBJ1-1, is NAGVMQNPRHLVRRRGQEARLRCSPMKGHSHVYWYRQLPEEGLKFMVYLQKENIIDESGMPKERFSAEFPKEGPSILRIQQVVRGDSAAYFCASSEGTGPEAFFGQGTRLTVV.

This sequence joins TRBV28 and TRBJ2-1, with D possibly matching TRBD1 (5 bases). The CDR3 runs to 14 residues. CDR1 is MDHEN, CDR2 SYDVKM, per germline. The V end was cut by 2 bases, the J end by 9 bases, with 14 bases between. The CDR3 DNA is TGTGCCAGCAGTTTAGGGGCCCGGTCGGGTGAGCAGTTCTTC. Translating it yields CASSLGARSGEQFF.

V gene TRBV5-1 combines with J gene TRBJ2-2; 8 nucleotides match TRBD2. The V segment lost 3 bases and the J segment 4 bases; nucleotides outside the gene matches: 8. CDR1 and CDR2 (germline): SGHRS, YFSETQ. CDR3 length equals 16 residues. The CDR3 is CASSYTGTRSTGELFF. The CDR3 bases are TGCGCCAGCAGCTACACCGGGACTAGAAGCACCGGGGAGCTGTTTTTT.

CDR3 DNA: TGTGCCAGCAGTGCGAACAGGTGGGCTGGCTACACCTTC. Translated, it gives CASSANRWAGYTF. J is TRBJ1-2 and V is TRBV27, with a weak D call TRBD1 (5 bases). This CDR3 spans 13 amino acids. Germline V gene sequence: CDR1 MNHEY, CDR2 SMNVEV (reference sequence). The germline V and J ends were trimmed by 5 bases and 7 bases, with 14 bases remaining between them.